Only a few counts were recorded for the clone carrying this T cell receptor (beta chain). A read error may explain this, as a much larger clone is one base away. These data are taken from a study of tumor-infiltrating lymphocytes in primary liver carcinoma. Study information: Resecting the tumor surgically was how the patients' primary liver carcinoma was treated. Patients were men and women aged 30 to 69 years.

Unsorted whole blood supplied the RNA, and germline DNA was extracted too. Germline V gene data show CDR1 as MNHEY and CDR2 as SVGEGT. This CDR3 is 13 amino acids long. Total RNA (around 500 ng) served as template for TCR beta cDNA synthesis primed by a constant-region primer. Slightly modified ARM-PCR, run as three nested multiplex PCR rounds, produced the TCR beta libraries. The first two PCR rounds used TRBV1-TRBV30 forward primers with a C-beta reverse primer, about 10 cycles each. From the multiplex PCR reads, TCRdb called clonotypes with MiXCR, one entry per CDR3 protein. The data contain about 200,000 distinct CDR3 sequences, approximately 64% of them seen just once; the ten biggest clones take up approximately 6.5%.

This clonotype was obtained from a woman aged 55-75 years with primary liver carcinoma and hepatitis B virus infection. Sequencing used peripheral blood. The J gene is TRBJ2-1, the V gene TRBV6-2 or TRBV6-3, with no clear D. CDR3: CASSYTLRNGQFF. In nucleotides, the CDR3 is TGTGCCAGCAGTTACACGCTTAGGAATGGGCAGTTCTTC.